The 26 T cell receptor beta chains reported below all come from one sample, sequenced in a study of T cell responses to AZD1222 COVID-19 vaccine. Using immunoSEQ multiplex PCR, the repertoire was profiled, and TCRdb retains in-frame clones only, with some absent. The repertoire holds around 200,000 clones, 85% to 95% seen once, with roughly 1% in the top ten. The sample in question was peripheral blood, obtained 28 days after the second dose of the MenACWY control vaccine. All receptors derive from an adult who received the MenACWY meningococcal vaccine as a control.

This clone has only one observation. V and J are TRBV7-8 and TRBJ2-3; D is perhaps TRBD2 (6 bases). The CDR3 runs to 15 residues. CDR1 is SGHVS, CDR2 FQNEAQ, per germline. V was pared by 11 bases and J by 0 bases, with 18 bases between. DNA for the CDR3: TGTGCCGGCACGAGACTAGTGAGTAGCACAGATACGCAGTATTTT. Protein: CAGTRLVSSTDTQYF.

The V and J genes are TRBV7-8 and TRBJ2-5; 11 bases agree with TRBD2. The CDR3 extends over 20 amino acids. The V segment lost 1 base and the J segment 3 bases; nucleotides outside the gene matches: 16. Germline CDR1 and CDR2: SGHVS and FQNEAQ. In DNA, the CDR3 is TGTGCCAGCAGCTTAGAGGTAGCGGGGGGGTTTCTGGGGACTGAAGAGACCCAGTACTTC. The encoded protein is CASSLEVAGGFLGTEETQYF.

V gene TRBV6-5 combines with J gene TRBJ2-5, with a weak D call TRBD1 (5 bases). The CDR3 length is 14 residues. Per germline, CDR1 MNHEY and CDR2 SVGAGI. The ends were cut back, 3 bases at V and 5 bases at J, with 13 bases in the middle. CDR3 in amino acids: CASSYQGNGETQYF. In DNA form, the CDR3 reads TGTGCCAGCAGTTATCAGGGTAACGGGGAGACCCAGTACTTC.

The chain is built from TRBV27 and TRBJ1-3; TRBD1 might be the D (5 bases). From germline, CDR1 is MNHEY and CDR2 SMNVEV (reference sequence). Trimming cost V 6 bases and J 0 bases, with 15 bases left between them. This CDR3 spans 16 amino acids. The CDR3 sequence is CASRPGGEFSGNTIYF. DNA for the CDR3: TGTGCCAGCAGACCCGGGGGGGAATTCTCTGGAAACACCATATATTTT.

On this clone: Mismatch with germline at one junction end may stem from a read error. The chain uses TRBV18 and TRBJ1-1, with D possibly matching TRBD1 (5 bases). Per the germline V gene, CDR1 is KGHSH and CDR2 is LQKENI. This CDR3 is built from 19 residues. The CDR3 loop is CASSPQRDNRGAPNTEAFF. CDR3 DNA: TGTGCCAGCTCTCCACAAAGAGATAACAGAGGGGCCCCGAACACTGAAGCTTTCTTT.

This chain joins TRBV27 and TRBJ2-7, with D hard to call. The CDR3 runs 11 residues. Between the trimmed V and J ends, which lost 6 bases and 3 bases, there was a span of 6 bases. Per the germline V gene, CDR1 is MNHEY and CDR2 is SMNVEV (reference sequence). CDR3 in amino acids: CASRWNYEQYF. As DNA, the CDR3 is TGTGCCAGCAGGTGGAACTACGAGCAGTACTTC.

V usage is TRBV3-1 (or the pseudogene TRBV3-2) and J usage is TRBJ1-1; D remains unclear. CDR3 length: 16 amino acids. Trimming left V 0 bases short and J 1 base short, with 12 bases between. Germline V CDR1 and CDR2: LGHDT, YNNKEL (reference sequence). The CDR3 coding sequence is TGTGCCAGCAGCCAAGAGTTGATTTCGGCGAACACTGAAGCTTTCTTT. Translating gives CASSQELISANTEAFF.

This clone was seen a single time. The rearrangement joins TRBV6-6 to TRBJ2-3, with 9 nucleotides matching TRBD1. The CDR3 runs to 13 residues. Germline CDR1 MNHNY, CDR2 SVGAGI (reference sequence). V shed 5 bases, J shed 5 bases, and the junction held 2 bases outside the gene matches. DNA of the CDR3: TGTGCCAGCAGTAAGACAGGGGGAGATACGCAGTATTTT. Translated: CASSKTGGDTQYF.

The chain employs TRBV4-1 and TRBJ1-2; TRBD1 might be the D (5 bases). Trimming removed 0 bases at V and 5 bases at J, with 19 bases between. The germline gives CDR1 MGHRA, CDR2 YSYEKL. This CDR3 spans 17 amino acids. CDR3 in amino acids: CASSQDDRAPGTYGYTF. The CDR3, as DNA: TGCGCCAGCAGCCAAGATGACAGAGCGCCCGGCACGTATGGCTACACCTTC.

The genes are TRBV27 and TRBJ1-3; D is undetermined. From germline, CDR1 is MNHEY and CDR2 SMNVEV (reference sequence). This CDR3 is 14 amino acids long. V was shortened by 2 bases and J by 4 bases, with 9 bases between the two germline ends. CDR3 region: CASSLGYKGNTIYF. The CDR3 DNA follows: TGTGCCAGCAGTTTAGGGTATAAAGGAAACACCATATATTTT.

V usage is TRBV6-6 and J usage is TRBJ2-5; D remains ambiguous. Germline CDR1 reads MNHNY; CDR2 reads SVGAGI (reference sequence). Between the trimmed V and J ends, which lost 5 bases and 9 bases, there was a span of 13 bases. This CDR3 region has 12 residues. CDR3 sequence: CASSTPPMSQYF. The CDR3 DNA follows: TGTGCCAGCAGTACCCCTCCCATGTCCCAGTACTTC.

This clone has just a few counts. The rearrangement joins TRBV7-2 to TRBJ1-5, with D unresolved. The CDR3 consists of 13 residues. The V end lost 6 bases, the J end lost 10 bases, and 16 bases lay between the germline ends. Looked up from germline, CDR1 is SGHTA and CDR2 is FQGNSA. CDR3 loop: CASRFSREGPQHF. In DNA, the CDR3 is TGTGCCAGCAGGTTTAGTAGGGAAGGACCCCAGCATTTT.

This clone showed up just once. Germline and junction disagree at one end, which may indicate a read error. As DNA, the CDR3 is TGCGCCAGCAGCTGGGGCGAACTAGCTGATAAAGAGACTCAGTACTTC. As protein: CASSWGELADKETQYF. The V gene is TRBV5-1, the J gene TRBJ2-5, with a possible D match to TRBD2 (6 bases). This CDR3 region has 16 residues. Per the germline V gene, CDR1 is SGHRS and CDR2 is YFSETQ.

The chain joins TRBV15 to TRBJ1-2; 7 bases map to TRBD1. Germline V lookup: CDR1 LNHNV, CDR2 YYDKDF (reference sequence). CDR3 length: 13 amino acids. The V gene end was trimmed by 0 bases and the J gene end by 7 bases; junction bases not matched to a gene: 2. CDR3 in amino acids: CATSRDRGFGYTF. The CDR3 DNA sequence: TGTGCCACCAGCAGAGACAGGGGGTTTGGCTACACCTTC.

The chain employs TRBV9 and TRBJ1-2; 8 bases map to TRBD1. Trimming took 7 bases from V and 4 from J; bases not matched to a gene: 3. The CDR3 contains 12 residues. Per the germline V gene, CDR1 is SGDLS and CDR2 is YYNGEE. CDR3 sequence (DNA): TGTGCCAGCGGGACAGGCGGCTATGGCTACACCTTC. Its protein is CASGTGGYGYTF.

The chain combines TRBV19 with TRBJ2-7; D is perhaps TRBD1 (5 bases). Deletions cut 8 bases from V and 6 bases from J, with 17 bases between. CDR1 is LNHDA and CDR2 is SQIVND in the germline V gene (reference sequence). CDR3 length: 13 residues. DNA of the CDR3: TGTGCCAGTGCGCGGCTACTCACAGGCGAGCAGTACTTC. It translates to CASARLLTGEQYF.

The genes are TRBV19 and TRBJ1-3; maybe TRBD1 (6 bases). The CDR3 runs 19 residues. Germline lookup yields CDR1 LNHDA and CDR2 SQIVND (reference sequence). The V end lost 8 bases, the J end lost 5 bases, and 31 bases lay between the germline ends. Written as DNA, the CDR3 is TGTGCCAGTGGAGTCGGCCGCGGGAGTCGGGGGGGCAGGAGAAACACCATATATTTT. It is translated as CASGVGRGSRGGRRNTIYF.

The rearrangement links TRBV5-6 to TRBJ1-4; 9 bases are a match to TRBD1. Trimming cost V 4 bases and J 7 bases; bases outside gene matches: 8. Germline loops: CDR1 SGHDT, CDR2 YYEEEE. The CDR3 has 15 amino acids. CDR3 coding DNA: TGTGCCAGCAGCCCCACAGGGGGCGCGGCTGAAAAACTGTTTTTT. This gives the protein CASSPTGGAAEKLFF.

The chain links TRBV7-9 to TRBJ2-1; D possibly corresponds to TRBD2 (5 bases). The CDR3 has 11 amino acids. Trimming took 6 bases from V and 10 from J, leaving 10 bases between them. The germline V gene encodes CDR1 SEHNR and CDR2 FQNEAQ (reference sequence). In nucleotides, the CDR3 is TGTGCCAGCAGTCAAACGGGAGAGCAGTTCTTC. This sequence encodes CASSQTGEQFF. Looking up the rest from reference TRBV7-9 and TRBJ2-1 gives the full variable domain: DTGVSQNPRHKITKRGQNVTFRCDPISEHNRLYWYRQTLGQGPEFLTYFQNEAQLEKSRLLSDRFSAERPKGSFSTLEIQRTEQGDSAMYLCASSQTGEQFFGPGTRLTVL.

The chain links TRBV11-3 to TRBJ1-6; D is uncertain. The V end was cut by 6 bases, the J end by 10 bases, with 13 bases between. The CDR3 contains 13 residues. Per germline, CDR1 SGHNT and CDR2 YENEEA. CDR3 region: CASRPGVSSPLHF. The CDR3 DNA sequence: TGTGCCAGCAGGCCTGGAGTCTCCTCACCCCTCCACTTT. Combining the CDR3 with reference TRBV11-3 and TRBJ1-6 gives the whole variable domain EAGVVQSPRYKIIEKKQPVAFWCNPISGHNTLYWYLQNLGQGPELLIRYENEEAVDDSQLPKDRFSAERLKGVDSTLKIQPAELGDSAVYLCASRPGVSSPLHFGNGTRLTVT.

The chain is built from TRBV19 and TRBJ1-5; D might be TRBD1 (5 bases). CDR3 length equals 16 residues. With 5 bases removed from V and 1 base from J, the gap between germline ends came to 15 bases. The germline V gene encodes CDR1 LNHDA and CDR2 SQIVND (reference sequence). CDR3 protein: CASSPSWGGSNQPQHF. The CDR3 DNA reads as TGTGCCAGTAGTCCGAGTTGGGGGGGAAGCAATCAGCCCCAGCATTTT.

This chain uses TRBV7-9 with TRBJ1-1, with D maybe TRBD1 (5 bases). V was cut by 2 bases and J by 0 bases, with 7 bases left in between. Germline assignment: CDR1 SEHNR and CDR2 FQNEAQ (reference sequence). The CDR3 has 14 amino acids. As DNA, the CDR3 is TGTGCCAGCAGCTTAAAGACAGTGAACACTGAAGCTTTCTTT. This translates into CASSLKTVNTEAFF.

The chain has TRBV18 and TRBJ1-5; 8 bases align to TRBD1. This CDR3 has 14 residues. V lost 11 bases, J lost 1 base, and 7 bases stayed unmatched. The germline V gene has CDR1 KGHSH and CDR2 LQKENI. The DNA of the CDR3 is TGTGCCGAAGGACAGGGTTTCAGCAATCAGCCCCAGCATTTT. Translation gives CAEGQGFSNQPQHF.

CDR3 sequence reads: CSVEGRGGYEQYF. The CDR3 DNA reads TGCAGCGTTGAAGGACGAGGAGGCTACGAGCAGTACTTC. V usage is TRBV29-1 and J usage is TRBJ2-7; D may be TRBD2 (5 bases). Trimming shortened V by 1 base and J by 3 bases, and 10 bases separated the two germline ends. Germline V CDR1 and CDR2: SQVTM, ANQGSEA. The CDR3 contains 13 residues.

V gene TRBV7-2 combines with J gene TRBJ2-5, with a tentative D call TRBD1 (6 bases). Germline loops: CDR1 SGHTA, CDR2 FQGNSA. The CDR3 has 16 amino acids. The V and J ends lost 4 bases and 3 bases respectively, with 18 bases between them. CDR3 protein: CASSSGVVGVKETQYF. The CDR3 DNA sequence: TGTGCCAGCAGCTCAGGGGTAGTAGGGGTGAAAGAGACCCAGTACTTC.

This chain uses TRBV10-2 with TRBJ1-1; no reliable D call. The ends were cut back, 4 bases at V and 3 bases at J, with 3 bases in the middle. Germline CDR1 reads WSHSY; CDR2 reads SAAADI. The CDR3 loop spans 11 amino acids. The CDR3 loop reads CASSGYTEAFF. For the CDR3, the DNA is TGCGCCAGCAGTGGATACACTGAAGCTTTCTTT.